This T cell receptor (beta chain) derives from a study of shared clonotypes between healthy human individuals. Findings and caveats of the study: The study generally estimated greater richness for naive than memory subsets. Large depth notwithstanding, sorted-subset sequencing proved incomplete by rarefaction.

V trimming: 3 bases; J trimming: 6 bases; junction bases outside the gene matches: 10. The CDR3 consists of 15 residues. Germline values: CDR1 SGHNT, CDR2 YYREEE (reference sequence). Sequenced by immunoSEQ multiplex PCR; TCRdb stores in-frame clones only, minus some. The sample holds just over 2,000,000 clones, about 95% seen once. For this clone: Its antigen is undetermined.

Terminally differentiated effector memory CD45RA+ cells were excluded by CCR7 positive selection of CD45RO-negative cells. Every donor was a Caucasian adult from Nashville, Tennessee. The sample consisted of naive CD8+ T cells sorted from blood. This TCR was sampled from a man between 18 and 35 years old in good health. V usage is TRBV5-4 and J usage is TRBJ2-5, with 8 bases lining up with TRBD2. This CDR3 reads CASSSFGGGRKTQYF. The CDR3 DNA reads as TGTGCCAGCAGCTCGTTTGGCGGGGGGCGAAAGACCCAGTACTTC.